The TCR beta chain under discussion was sequenced for a study of cytomegalovirus exposure and HLA in healthy donors. Donors were nominally healthy when sampled, though unrecorded immune exposures were likely. PCR amplification relied on 60 Vbeta primers (plus 13 Jbeta primers). Here immunoSEQ multiplex PCR was the method, and the copy in TCRdb shows in-frame clones only, minus some. In the table there are fewer than 100,000 clones, 60% to 80% of which are singletons. There are a few counts of this clone. Trimming removed 4 bases from V and 1 base from J; junction bases left unmatched: 6. CDR1 and CDR2 (germline): MDHEN, SYDVKM. CDR3 length: 15 residues.

Sequenced material: PBMCs. This sequence was found in a female donor in good health and CMV-seronegative. The chain uses TRBV28 and TRBJ2-7; 8 nucleotides align to TRBD1. The CDR3 sequence: CASSSPGQESYEQYF. The CDR3 DNA reads TGTGCCAGCAGTTCCCCGGGACAGGAGTCCTACGAGCAGTACTTC.